This passage covers 8 T cell receptor beta chains from one sample sequenced in a study of beta chain features in type 1 diabetes (dated by TCRdb to about 2018). Preparation of the library involved the immunoSEQ multiplex PCR assay. The entire isolated RNA was reverse transcribed using the High Capacity cDNA Reverse Transcription Kit, and thus expressed TCRB transcripts were sequenced. TCRdb took this table from immuneACCESS and kept in-frame rearrangements with V and J called. Such tables lack part of the clones; where checked against another copy, unresolved V genes explain under half of the gap, and the rest is unexplained. The sample table contains 300,000 to 400,000 clones; only one count was recorded for approximately 15% of them. The ten most abundant clones make up about 0.016% of the sample. Here is what the overall study found, with its caveats: In all four CD4+ subsets, TCRB CDR3 length was moderately but significantly shorter in type 1 diabetes patients.

The antigens of these receptors remain unknown. The sequenced sample was naive CD4+ T cells from blood. This specimen's cell subset or site label, per the study, means: true naive CD4+ T cells. These receptors came from a woman under 30 with type 1 diabetes.

The chain joins TRBV5-1 to TRBJ2-2; 12 bases map to TRBD2. The trim removed 3 bases at V and 5 bases at J, leaving 2 bases unmatched. Germline assignment: CDR1 SGHRS and CDR2 YFSETQ. The CDR3 has 15 amino acids. The DNA of the CDR3 is TGCGCCAGCAGCTCCGGACTAGCGGGGACCGGGGAGCTGTTTTTT. Its protein is CASSSGLAGTGELFF.

This clone was picked up a small number of times. CDR3: CASSRGPSGNTIYF. The CDR3 DNA follows: TGTGCCAGCAGCCGGGGTCCCTCTGGAAACACCATATATTTT. The chain is built from TRBV7-3 and TRBJ1-3; D remains ambiguous. The V gene lost 5 bases and the J gene lost 0 bases, with 8 bases spanning the gap. The germline gives CDR1 SGHTA, CDR2 FQGTGA. This CDR3 spans 14 amino acids. Together with reference TRBV7-3 and TRBJ1-3, the CDR3 gives the full variable domain: GAGVSQTPSNKVTEKGKYVELRCDPISGHTALYWYRQSLGQGPEFLIYFQGTGAADDSGLPNDRFFAVRPEGSVSTLKIQRTERGDSAVYLCASSRGPSGNTIYFGEGSWLTVV.

This clone was seen only a few times. The chain uses TRBV27 and TRBJ2-3; 9 nucleotides agree with TRBD2. The V gene's germline CDR1 is MNHEY and CDR2 SMNVEV (reference sequence). V was pared by 2 bases and J by 5 bases, with 5 bases of the junction left unmatched. The CDR3 length is 15 residues. In DNA form, the CDR3 reads TGTGCCAGCAGTTTAGCGGGAGGGCCCATAGATACGCAGTATTTT. The encoded protein is CASSLAGGPIDTQYF.

This clone was counted only a few times. The gene calls are TRBV5-1 and TRBJ2-7; TRBD1 matches 9 bases. The V and J ends lost 4 bases and 0 bases, in that order; junction bases with no gene match: 5. CDR1 SGHRS and CDR2 YFSETQ come from the germline V gene. The CDR3 runs to 15 residues. The CDR3 coding sequence is TGCGCCAGCAGCATGGGACAGGGAAGCTCCTACGAGCAGTACTTC. Translated, it gives CASSMGQGSSYEQYF.

This clone turned up a few times. The chain recombines TRBV7-3 with TRBJ2-3; D might be TRBD1 (6 bases). V lost 2 bases and J lost 0, with 9 bases in between. CDR1 and CDR2 (germline): SGHTA, FQGTGA. CDR3 length: 15 residues. This CDR3 is CASSLQGPSTDTQYF. The CDR3 DNA reads TGTGCCAGCAGCTTACAGGGGCCGAGCACAGATACGCAGTATTTT.

CDR3 loop: CASSPGTGYTGELFF. As DNA, the CDR3 is TGTGCCAGTAGTCCCGGGACAGGCTACACCGGGGAGCTGTTTTTT. The chain combines TRBV19 with TRBJ2-2, with 8 bases that match TRBD1. The junction had 5 bases not matched to a gene; V was cut back by 5 bases and J by 3 bases. CDR3 length: 15 residues. Per germline, CDR1 LNHDA and CDR2 SQIVND (reference sequence).

The chain carries TRBV12-5 and TRBJ1-1; TRBD1 is a possible D gene (5 bases). Trimming removed 7 bases from V and 5 bases from J, with 11 bases in between. This CDR3 has 12 residues. CDR1 and CDR2 (germline): LGHNT, FRNRAP. In DNA, the CDR3 is TGTGCTAGTGCCTTGGGGGGAACTGAAGCTTTCTTT. Translation: CASALGGTEAFF.

This clone was seen more than once but under ten times. The chain has TRBV30 and TRBJ2-1, with 8 bases lining up with TRBD2. V shed 2 bases and J 6 bases; nucleotides not matched to a gene: 12. Germline V lookup: CDR1 GTSNPN, CDR2 SVGIG (reference sequence). This CDR3 comprises 16 residues. This CDR3 reads CAWSLGPGTSSNEQFF. In DNA form, the CDR3 reads TGTGCCTGGAGTTTAGGCCCCGGGACTAGTTCCAATGAGCAGTTCTTC.